This TCR beta chain is from a study of a mutant IDH1 vaccine in newly diagnosed glioma. The wider study: Mean patient age was around 40 years; roughly 62% were male and roughly 38% female.

As to this clone: Its antigen is as yet unknown.

Per the germline V gene, CDR1 is SGDLS and CDR2 is YYNGEE. CDR3 length: 15 residues. The ends lost 0 bases at V and 6 bases at J; junction bases unmatched: 5. The time point: week 23, last vaccination. Every single dose of the vaccine, 300 ug of mutant IDH1 20-mer peptide, came with topical imiquimod. TCRdb's copy holds only in-frame clones and misses some; the assay was immunoSEQ multiplex PCR. The sample contains about 82,000 clones, approximately 85% of which appear only once. The sequence was obtained from a man aged 25 to 40 with glioma. Some clones in this sample may be carry-over from other donors' samples. Specimen: PBMCs, collected from a glioma patient whose treatment included an IDH1 peptide vaccine. The V gene is TRBV9, the J gene TRBJ2-1; TRBD2 agrees at 8 bases. The CDR3 region is CASSVDGRAANEQFF. CDR3 DNA sequence: TGTGCCAGCAGCGTAGACGGGAGGGCCGCCAATGAGCAGTTCTTC.